This TCR beta chain was obtained from a study of human T cells and chemical hapten exposure. Time point indicated: patch test 1, 2 weeks after DPC sensitization. Documented treatment: therapeutic diphenylcyclopropenone sensitization with weekly scalp DPC. This clonotype was detected many times. The CDR3 covers 16 residues. Between the trimmed V and J ends, which lost 0 bases and 7 bases, there was a span of 16 bases. Germline CDR1 reads SGDLS; CDR2 reads YYNGEE. TCRdb called the RACE reads again in MiXCR, with one record for every CDR3 protein. The data contain tens of thousands of distinct CDR3 sequences, roughly a tenth of them seen just once; the ten biggest clones take up approximately 2.2%.

The rearrangement uses TRBV9 and TRBJ1-4; perhaps TRBD1 as D (5 bases). The origin of this receptor is a man between 40 and 49 years old with alopecia areata. Some clones in this sample may be carry-over from other donors' samples. The sample here was whole blood, taken in connection with sensitization to the hapten diphenylcyclopropenone (DPC). The CDR3 nucleotides read TGTGCCAGCAGCGTAGGTGTGGGCAGGGAAGGTGAAAAACTGTTTTTT. It is translated as CASSVGVGREGEKLFF.